This TCR beta chain was captured in a study of identical twins. The study's findings and limits: The authors drew conclusions from cross-sectional statistical analysis rather than following the same donors. Weaker excess twin sharing was seen among beta out-of-frame sequences. For monozygotic twins, models underestimated out-of-frame TCR alpha sharing.

Per the germline V gene, CDR1 is SNHLY and CDR2 is FYNNEI. The CDR3 has 13 amino acids. V was shortened by 8 bases and J by 5 bases, with 13 bases between the two germline ends. Healthy Caucasians provided all donations. TCRdb redid the calling of the 5' RACE reads with MiXCR, one entry per CDR3 protein. In the table there are around 160,000 distinct CDR3 sequences, under 4.5% of which are singletons. This clonotype was counted ten times or more. No antigen is known for it. Sequenced material: memory T cells sorted from blood. The sequence came from a man between 18 and 29 years old in good health. The chain employs TRBV2 and TRBJ2-1; possibly TRBD1 or TRBD2 for D (5 bases each). The CDR3 spells CASSTRQHNEQFF. The CDR3 DNA sequence: TGTGCCAGCTCCACTAGACAGCACAATGAGCAGTTCTTC.